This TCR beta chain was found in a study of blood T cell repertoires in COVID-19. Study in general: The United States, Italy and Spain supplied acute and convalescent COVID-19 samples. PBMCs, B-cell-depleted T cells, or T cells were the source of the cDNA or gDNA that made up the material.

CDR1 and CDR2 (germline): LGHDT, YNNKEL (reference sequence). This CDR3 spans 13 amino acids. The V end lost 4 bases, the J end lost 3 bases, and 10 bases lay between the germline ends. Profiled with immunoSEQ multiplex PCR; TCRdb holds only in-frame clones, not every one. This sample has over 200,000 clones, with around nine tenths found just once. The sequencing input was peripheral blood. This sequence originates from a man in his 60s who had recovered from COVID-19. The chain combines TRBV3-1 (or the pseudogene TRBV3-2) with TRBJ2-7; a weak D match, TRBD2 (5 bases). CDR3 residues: CASSRGPIYEQYF. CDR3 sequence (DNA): TGTGCCAGCAGCCGAGGGCCTATCTACGAGCAGTACTTC.